These T cell receptor beta chains were read from a single sample in a study of cytomegalovirus exposure and HLA in healthy donors. Using immunoSEQ multiplex PCR, the repertoire was profiled, and TCRdb retains in-frame clones only, with some absent. The sample includes 150,000 to 200,000 clones, around 77% seen only once; the top ten take 1.6%. Sequenced input: PBMCs. The receptors here all came from a woman between 25 and 40 years old in good health and CMV-seronegative. Both conserved end residues are part of each CDR3. D genes are given only for firm matches. Clone size appears in some rows only: once, few, many, or a class for an expanded clone.

d_call	clone_size	v_call	j_call	cdr3_nt	cdr3_aa
TRBD1	.	TRBV11-3	TRBJ1-1	TGTGCCAGCAGCCGTAATACAGGGGGCTTGGACACTGAAGCTTTCTTT	CASSRNTGGLDTEAFF
.	.	TRBV5-4	TRBJ2-2	TGTGCCAGCAGCAACCAGGGTGTCAACACCGGGGAGCTGTTTTTT	CASSNQGVNTGELFF
.	.	TRBV10-1	TRBJ1-1	TGCGCCAGGCCCAGAGGGGGAGTTGACACTGAAGCTTTCTTT	CARPRGGVDTEAFF
.	few	TRBV6-5	TRBJ1-1	TGTGCCAGCAGACCGACACTACGGGGAACTGAAGCTTTCTTT	CASRPTLRGTEAFF
TRBD2	few	TRBV28	TRBJ2-3	TGTGCCAGCAGTTCCTTAGCGGGGGCTGTTGGAGATACGCAGTATTTT	CASSSLAGAVGDTQYF
TRBD1	few	TRBV7-9	TRBJ2-7	TGTGCCAGCAGCCTGACCGGGACAGGAGACTACGAGCAGTACTTC	CASSLTGTGDYEQYF
TRBD2	.	TRBV9	TRBJ2-5	TGTGCCAGCACCCGAGAAGGGAGGGGAGAGACCCAGTACTTC	CASTREGRGETQYF
.	.	TRBV5-1	TRBJ1-1	TGCGCCAGCAGCTTGGCCTTGGAGGGCGGGGCTGAAGCTTTCTTT	CASSLALEGGAEAFF
.	.	TRBV9	TRBJ2-2	TGTGCCAGCAGCGGAGGGCAAACCGGGGAGCTGTTTTTT	CASSGGQTGELFF
.	.	TRBV2	TRBJ2-3	TGTGCCAGCGGATCCGGGACAACCAGACCAGATACGCAGTATTTT	CASGSGTTRPDTQYF
.	.	TRBV11-1	TRBJ1-5	TGTGCCAGCAGCTTATCAGGGGTTGGTCAGCCCCAGCATTTT	CASSLSGVGQPQHF
.	few	TRBV5-1	TRBJ2-7	TGCGCCAGCAGCCTTGGCGGGGATCCCTACGAGCAGTACTTC	CASSLGGDPYEQYF
TRBD2	.	TRBV7-2	TRBJ2-3	TGTGCCAGCAGCTTAGCCAGCGGGAGAAGCACAGATACGCAGTATTTT	CASSLASGRSTDTQYF
.	.	TRBV2	TRBJ2-7	TGTGCCAGCAGTGAATCTCTCGAGCAGTACTTC	CASSESLEQYF
TRBD2	.	TRBV7-6	TRBJ2-3	TGTGCCAGCAGCGCCGGACTAGCGGGAGGCGGCACAGATACGCAGTATTTT	CASSAGLAGGGTDTQYF
.	.	TRBV5-8	TRBJ1-1	TGTGCCAGCAGCTACACGACAGGCGAGGGAACTGAAGCTTTCTTT	CASSYTTGEGTEAFF
.	.	TRBV11-2	TRBJ1-2	TGTGCCAGCAGCTCCGCCGGTCCCTATGGCTACACCTTC	CASSSAGPYGYTF
TRBD1	few	TRBV7-9	TRBJ2-7	TGTGCCAGCAGCTTAATCGGGACAGGGTCCGCCGAGCAGTACTTC	CASSLIGTGSAEQYF
TRBD1	.	TRBV18	TRBJ1-5	TGTGCCAGCTCCCCAATGCCGGGACAGGGATTTATAGCCAATCAGCCCCAGCATTTT	CASSPMPGQGFIANQPQHF
.	few	TRBV5-1	TRBJ2-3	TGCGCCAGCAGCCGTCAGGGGCGGGAGAGAACAGATACGCAGTATTTT	CASSRQGRERTDTQYF
TRBD1	.	TRBV4-1	TRBJ2-2	TGCGCCAGCAGCCAGGGGACAGCATTGTCGGGGGAGCTGTTTTTT	CASSQGTALSGELFF
TRBD1	.	TRBV6-5	TRBJ1-1	TGTGCCAGCAGCCAAACAGGGGCTGACTTCACTGAAGCTTTCTTT	CASSQTGADFTEAFF
.	.	TRBV18	TRBJ1-4	TGTGCCAGCTCACCACGGGGGCCGAGGGAAAAACTGTTTTTT	CASSPRGPREKLFF
TRBD1	.	TRBV5-1	TRBJ1-1	TGCGCCAGCAGCGTAAAGGACAGGGGGCGACCGTACACTGAAGCTTTCTTT	CASSVKDRGRPYTEAFF
.	once	TRBV30	TRBJ2-5	TGTGCCTGGAGTAGGAGGGTCCAAGAGACCCAGTACTTC	CAWSRRVQETQYF
TRBD1	.	TRBV5-3	TRBJ1-3	TGTGCCAGAAGTACAACCCGGACAGGGGAAGAGAACACCATATATTTT	CARSTTRTGEENTIYF
TRBD1	few	TRBV7-9	TRBJ1-4	TGTGCCAGCAACCGAGGGGGCAGCGGTGAAAAACTGTTTTTT	CASNRGGSGEKLFF
.	.	TRBV27	TRBJ1-2	TGTGCCAGCAGTCGCCGCAATACACAGGGAGATGGCTACACCTTC	CASSRRNTQGDGYTF
.	.	TRBV4-2	TRBJ1-2	TGTGCCAGCAGCCAAGATCTTCCGGTTTACTATGGCTACACCTTC	CASSQDLPVYYGYTF
.	.	TRBV10-3	TRBJ2-7	TGTGCCATCAGTGATATGGAGAGCTACGAGCAGTACTTC	CAISDMESYEQYF
TRBD1	once	TRBV5-4	TRBJ2-7	TGTGCCAGCAGCTTGGTAAGACGGGACAGCGAGCAGTACTTC	CASSLVRRDSEQYF
.	.	TRBV18	TRBJ1-1	TGTGCCAGCTCACTCCGGGGGGACACTGAAGCTTTCTTT	CASSLRGDTEAFF
TRBD1	.	TRBV4-1	TRBJ2-4	TGCGCCAGCAGCCAGGCAGGGGGCACCAAAAACATTCAGTACTTC	CASSQAGGTKNIQYF
TRBD2	.	TRBV9	TRBJ2-1	TGTGCCAGCAGCGCCGGGACTAGCGCCCAAGATGAGCAGTTCTTC	CASSAGTSAQDEQFF
TRBD2	.	TRBV5-1	TRBJ2-7	TGCGCCAGCAGCCTAGGAATAGCGGGGTCCTTCTCCTACGAGCAGTACTTC	CASSLGIAGSFSYEQYF
.	.	TRBV19	TRBJ1-1	TGTGCCACAAACCCCGGGAATTTAATGAACACTGAAGCTTTCTTT	CATNPGNLMNTEAFF
.	.	TRBV7-9	TRBJ1-3	TGTGCCAGCAGCCCCCGGGCCGGGGACACCATATATTTT	CASSPRAGDTIYF
.	.	TRBV7-8	TRBJ1-4	TGTGCCAGCAGCCGCCCGACGAACCCAGGGATGGGCGGTAATGAAAAACTGTTTTTT	CASSRPTNPGMGGNEKLFF
TRBD1	.	TRBV30	TRBJ1-2	TGTGCCTGGAGCCACCTAGGGACAGGGGATGGCTACACCTTC	CAWSHLGTGDGYTF
.	.	TRBV6-4	TRBJ2-2	TGTGCCAGCAGCCCGGCGGGGTCGAACACCGGGGAGCTGTTTTTT	CASSPAGSNTGELFF
TRBD1	.	TRBV19	TRBJ2-7	TGTGCCAGTAGTATAGGGACAGGGATCTCCTACGAGCAGTACTTC	CASSIGTGISYEQYF
TRBD2	.	TRBV13	TRBJ2-1	TGTGCCAGCAGCTTATTGACTAGCGGGAGCCCCACCTACAATGAGCAGTTCTTC	CASSLLTSGSPTYNEQFF
.	.	TRBV7-8	TRBJ1-4	TGTGCCAGCAGCTTAGTTCGGGCCCGTGGCCCCGGGACAACTAATGAAAAACTGTTTTTT	CASSLVRARGPGTTNEKLFF
.	once	TRBV30	TRBJ1-1	TGTGCCTGGAGGGGCAGTTTTGGGACTGAAGCTTTCTTT	CAWRGSFGTEAFF
.	.	TRBV11-3	TRBJ2-3	TGTGCCAGCAGCTCGGACAGGGAGGGCGATACGCAGTATTTT	CASSSDREGDTQYF
.	.	TRBV7-2	TRBJ1-6	TGTGCCAGCAGCCCCTTAGGAGGCTATAATTCACCCCTCCACTTT	CASSPLGGYNSPLHF
.	.	TRBV7-6	TRBJ2-1	TGTGCCAGCAGCTTAGACGTTCCGGAGAACTCCTACAATGAGCAGTTCTTC	CASSLDVPENSYNEQFF
TRBD2	.	TRBV5-1	TRBJ2-7	TGCGCCAGCAGCTTAGTCCCGGGAGGCGAGCAGTACTTC	CASSLVPGGEQYF
.	.	TRBV27	TRBJ2-1	TGTGCCAGCAGTTTAGCCAGGTACAATGAGCAGTTCTTC	CASSLARYNEQFF
.	once	TRBV15	TRBJ2-3	TGTGCCACGCAACGATCTCAGATAACAGATACGCAGTATTTT	CATQRSQITDTQYF
TRBD2	once	TRBV7-2	TRBJ2-5	TGTGCCAGCAGCGTGAGCGGGAGCCGAGGGTCAGAGACCCAGTACTTC	CASSVSGSRGSETQYF
.	.	TRBV9	TRBJ1-2	TGTGCCAGCAGTTTTACCCCATCCGGGAACTATGGCTACACCTTC	CASSFTPSGNYGYTF
.	.	TRBV7-2	TRBJ1-2	TGTGCCAGCAGCTTAGCGTTGCCAGTCGATGGCTACACCTTC	CASSLALPVDGYTF
TRBD1	once	TRBV30	TRBJ1-6	TGTGCCTGGAACGCTCTGACAGGGAATTCACCCCTCCACTTT	CAWNALTGNSPLHF
.	few	TRBV4-1	TRBJ2-5	TGCGCCAGCAGCCGTCTACCCCAAGAGACCCAGTACTTC	CASSRLPQETQYF
.	.	TRBV28	TRBJ2-7	TGTGCCAGCAGCCTCGTCGCAGACACCCCCTACGAGCAGTACTTC	CASSLVADTPYEQYF
.	.	TRBV7-3	TRBJ2-5	TGTGCCAGCAGCTACTGGGCAGGGGCGGGAGAGACCCAGTACTTC	CASSYWAGAGETQYF
.	few	TRBV4-1	TRBJ1-2	TGCGCCAGCAGCTACGGTAGTGCGAGGCTCGGCTATGGCTACACCTTC	CASSYGSARLGYGYTF
.	.	TRBV4-3	TRBJ1-1	TGCGCCAGCCGCTTAAACAGGAACACTGAAGCTTTCTTT	CASRLNRNTEAFF